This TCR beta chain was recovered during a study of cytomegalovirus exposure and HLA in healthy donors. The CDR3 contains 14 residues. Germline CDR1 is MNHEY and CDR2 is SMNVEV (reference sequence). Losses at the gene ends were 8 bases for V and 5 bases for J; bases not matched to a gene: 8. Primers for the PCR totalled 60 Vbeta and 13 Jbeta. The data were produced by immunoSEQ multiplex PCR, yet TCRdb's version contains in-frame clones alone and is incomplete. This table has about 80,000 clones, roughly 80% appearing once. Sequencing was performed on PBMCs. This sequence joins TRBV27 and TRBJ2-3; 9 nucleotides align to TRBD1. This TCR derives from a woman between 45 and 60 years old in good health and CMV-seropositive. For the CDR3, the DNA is TGTGCCAGCGGCCTGCGGACAGGGGTAGATACGCAGTATTTT. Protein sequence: CASGLRTGVDTQYF.